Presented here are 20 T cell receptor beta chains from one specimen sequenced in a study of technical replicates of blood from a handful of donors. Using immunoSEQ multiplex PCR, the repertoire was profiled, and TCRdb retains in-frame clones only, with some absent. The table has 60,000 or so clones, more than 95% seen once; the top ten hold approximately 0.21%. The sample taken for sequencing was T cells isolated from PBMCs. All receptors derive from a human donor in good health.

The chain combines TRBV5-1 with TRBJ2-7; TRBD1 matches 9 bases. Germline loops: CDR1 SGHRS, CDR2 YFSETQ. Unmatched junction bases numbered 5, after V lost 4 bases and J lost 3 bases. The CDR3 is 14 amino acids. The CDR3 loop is CASSLGQGLYEQYF. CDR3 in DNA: TGCGCCAGCAGCCTAGGACAGGGGCTCTACGAGCAGTACTTC. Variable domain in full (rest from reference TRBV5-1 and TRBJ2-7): KAGVTQTPRYLIKTRGQQVTLSCSPISGHRSVSWYQQTPGQGLQFLFEYFSETQRNKGNFPGRFSGRQFSNSRSEMNVSTLELGDSALYLCASSLGQGLYEQYFGPGTRLTVT.

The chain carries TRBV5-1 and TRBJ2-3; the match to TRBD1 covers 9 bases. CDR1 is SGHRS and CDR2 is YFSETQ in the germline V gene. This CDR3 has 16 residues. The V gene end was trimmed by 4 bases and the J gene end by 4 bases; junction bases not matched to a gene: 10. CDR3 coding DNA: TGCGCCAGCAGCCCCCTCGGACAGGGGAGGCCAGATACGCAGTATTTT. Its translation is CASSPLGQGRPDTQYF.

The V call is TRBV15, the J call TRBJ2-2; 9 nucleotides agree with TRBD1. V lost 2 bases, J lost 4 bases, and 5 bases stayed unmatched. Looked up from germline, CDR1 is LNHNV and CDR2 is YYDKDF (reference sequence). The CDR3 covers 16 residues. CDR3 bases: TGTGCCACCAGCAGAACCGGGACAGGGCTCACCGGGGAGCTGTTTTTT. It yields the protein CATSRTGTGLTGELFF.

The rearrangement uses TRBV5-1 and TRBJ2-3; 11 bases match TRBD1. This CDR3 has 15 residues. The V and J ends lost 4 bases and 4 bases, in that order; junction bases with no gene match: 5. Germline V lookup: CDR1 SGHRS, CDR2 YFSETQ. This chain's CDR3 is CASSPGQGAADTQYF. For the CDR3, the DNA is TGCGCCAGCAGCCCCGGACAGGGGGCAGCAGATACGCAGTATTTT.

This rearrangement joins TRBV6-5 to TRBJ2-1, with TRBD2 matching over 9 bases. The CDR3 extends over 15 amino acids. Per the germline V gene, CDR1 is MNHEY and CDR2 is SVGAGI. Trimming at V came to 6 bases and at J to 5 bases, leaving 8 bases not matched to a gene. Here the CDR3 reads CASSSLAGFNNEQFF. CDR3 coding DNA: TGTGCCAGCAGCTCCCTAGCGGGGTTTAACAATGAGCAGTTCTTC.

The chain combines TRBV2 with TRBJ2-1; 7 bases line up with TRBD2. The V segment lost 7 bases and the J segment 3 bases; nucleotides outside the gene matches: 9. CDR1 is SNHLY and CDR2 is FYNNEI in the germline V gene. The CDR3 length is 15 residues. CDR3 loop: CASKTGTTFYNEQFF. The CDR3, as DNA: TGTGCCAGCAAAACCGGGACTACATTCTACAATGAGCAGTTCTTC.

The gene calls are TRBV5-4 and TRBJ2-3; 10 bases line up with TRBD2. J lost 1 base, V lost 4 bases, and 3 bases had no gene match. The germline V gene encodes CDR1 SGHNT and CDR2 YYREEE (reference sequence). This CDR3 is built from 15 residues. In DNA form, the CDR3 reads TGTGCCAGCAGCCACGGACTAGCGGGCACAGATACGCAGTATTTT. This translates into CASSHGLAGTDTQYF.

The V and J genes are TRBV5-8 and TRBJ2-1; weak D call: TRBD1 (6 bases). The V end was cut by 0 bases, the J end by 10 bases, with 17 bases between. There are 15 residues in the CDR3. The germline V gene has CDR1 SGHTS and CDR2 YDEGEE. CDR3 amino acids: CASSLGQGLNREQFF. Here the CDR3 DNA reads TGTGCCAGCAGCTTGGGGCAGGGGTTGAATAGGGAGCAGTTCTTC.

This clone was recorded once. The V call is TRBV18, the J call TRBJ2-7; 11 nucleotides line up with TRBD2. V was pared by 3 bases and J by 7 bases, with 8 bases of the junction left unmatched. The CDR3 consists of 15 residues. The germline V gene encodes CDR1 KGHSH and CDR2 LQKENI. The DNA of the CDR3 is TGTGCCAGCTCACCTACCGGGACTAGCGGTCCGGAGCAGTACTTC. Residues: CASSPTGTSGPEQYF.

The CDR3 reads CASSQGGFRAALNTEAFF. CDR3 nucleotide sequence: TGCGCCAGCAGCCAAGGCGGGTTCCGGGCGGCCCTGAACACTGAAGCTTTCTTT. The chain is built from TRBV4-1 and TRBJ1-1, with D hard to call. The V gene's germline CDR1 is MGHRA and CDR2 YSYEKL. Trimming pared 1 base from V and 0 bases from J, leaving 18 bases between. The CDR3 has 18 amino acids.

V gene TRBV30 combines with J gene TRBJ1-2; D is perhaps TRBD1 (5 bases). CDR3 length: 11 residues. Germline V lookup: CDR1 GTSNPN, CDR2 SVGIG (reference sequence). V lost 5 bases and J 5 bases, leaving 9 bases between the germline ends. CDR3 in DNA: TGTGCCTGGTTGGGGGGATATGGCTACACCTTC. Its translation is CAWLGGYGYTF. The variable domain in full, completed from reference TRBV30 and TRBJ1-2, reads SQTIHQWPATLVQPVGSPLSLECTVEGTSNPNLYWYRQAAGRGLQLLFYSVGIGQISSEVPQNLSASRPQDRQFILSSKKLLLSDSGFYLCAWLGGYGYTFGSGTRLTVV.

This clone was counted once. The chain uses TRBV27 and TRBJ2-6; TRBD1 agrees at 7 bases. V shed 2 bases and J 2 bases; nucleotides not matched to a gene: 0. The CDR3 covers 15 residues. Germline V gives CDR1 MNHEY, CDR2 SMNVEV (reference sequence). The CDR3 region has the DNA TGTGCCAGCAGTTTAACAGGGGCTGGGGCCAACGTCCTGACTTTC. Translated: CASSLTGAGANVLTF.

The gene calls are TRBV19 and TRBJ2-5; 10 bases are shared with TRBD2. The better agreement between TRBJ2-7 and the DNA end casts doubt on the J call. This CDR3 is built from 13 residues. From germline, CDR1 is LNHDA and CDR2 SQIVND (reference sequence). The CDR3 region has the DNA TGTGCCAGTAAAGCGGGAGGGGACTACGAGCAGTACTTC. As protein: CASKAGGDYEQYF.

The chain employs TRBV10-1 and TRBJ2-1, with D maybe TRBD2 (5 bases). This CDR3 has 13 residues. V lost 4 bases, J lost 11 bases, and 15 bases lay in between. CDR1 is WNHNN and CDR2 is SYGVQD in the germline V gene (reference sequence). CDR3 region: CASSGSGVPKQFF. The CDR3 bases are TGCGCCAGCAGTGGTTCCGGGGTACCAAAGCAGTTCTTC.

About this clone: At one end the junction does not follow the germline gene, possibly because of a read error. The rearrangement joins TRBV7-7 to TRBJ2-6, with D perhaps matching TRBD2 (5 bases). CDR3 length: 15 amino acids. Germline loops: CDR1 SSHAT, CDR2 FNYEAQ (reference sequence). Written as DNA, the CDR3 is TGTGCTAGCAGCCCCCGGGGCTCTGGGGCCAACGTCCTGACTTTC. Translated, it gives CASSPRGSGANVLTF.

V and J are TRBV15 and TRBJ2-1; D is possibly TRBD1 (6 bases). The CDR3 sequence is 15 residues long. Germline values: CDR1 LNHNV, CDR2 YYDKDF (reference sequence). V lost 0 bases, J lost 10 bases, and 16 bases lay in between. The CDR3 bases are TGTGCCACCAGCAGAGATAACAGGGCCCTAGAGGAGCAGTTCTTC. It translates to CATSRDNRALEEQFF.

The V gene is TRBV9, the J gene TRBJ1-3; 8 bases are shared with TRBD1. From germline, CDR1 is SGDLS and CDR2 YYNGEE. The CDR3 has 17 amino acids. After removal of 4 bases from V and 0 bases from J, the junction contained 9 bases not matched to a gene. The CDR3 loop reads CASSPGQALNSGNTIYF. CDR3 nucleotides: TGTGCCAGCAGCCCGGGACAGGCCCTCAACTCTGGAAACACCATATATTTT.

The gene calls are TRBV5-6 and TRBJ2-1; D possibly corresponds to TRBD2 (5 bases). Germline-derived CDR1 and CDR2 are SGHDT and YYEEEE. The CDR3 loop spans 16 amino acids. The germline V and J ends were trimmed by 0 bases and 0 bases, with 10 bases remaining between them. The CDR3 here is CASSLGSGSSYNEQFF. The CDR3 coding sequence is TGTGCCAGCAGCTTGGGCAGCGGAAGCTCCTACAATGAGCAGTTCTTC.

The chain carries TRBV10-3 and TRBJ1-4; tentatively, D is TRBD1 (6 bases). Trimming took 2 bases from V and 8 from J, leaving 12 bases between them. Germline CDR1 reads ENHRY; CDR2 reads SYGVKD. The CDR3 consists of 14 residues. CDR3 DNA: TGTGCCATCAGTGAGACAGGGAGTTTAGAAAAACTGTTTTTT. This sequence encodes CAISETGSLEKLFF.

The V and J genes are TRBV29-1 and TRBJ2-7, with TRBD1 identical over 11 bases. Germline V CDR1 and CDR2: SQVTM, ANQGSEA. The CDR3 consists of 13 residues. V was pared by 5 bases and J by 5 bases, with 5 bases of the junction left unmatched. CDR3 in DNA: TGCAGCGTTAGGGGACAGGGGGGGGACGAGCAGTACTTC. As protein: CSVRGQGGDEQYF.